The sequence of this TCR beta chain was determined in a study of cytomegalovirus exposure and HLA in healthy donors. V lost 4 bases, J lost 4 bases, and 14 bases lay in between. The CDR3 contains 15 residues. Per the germline V gene, CDR1 is MDHEN and CDR2 is SYDVKM. A word on this clone: What it binds is not known.

PCR used 60 Vbeta primers and 13 Jbeta primers. TCRdb's table, derived via immunoSEQ multiplex PCR, lists solely in-frame clones and lacks some. The repertoire table contains 100,000 to 150,000 clones. Study findings and constraints: Rarity marked most TCR sequences, yet some public TCRs occurred in many donors. The authors later found TCR association rates varying by HLA locus, with DRB1 most and HLA-C fewest. When analyzed later, a missense DCLRE1C variant was found to be linked to TCR beta V- and J-gene trimming.

This sequence joins TRBV28 and TRBJ2-1; D possibly corresponds to TRBD2 (6 bases). The sample was PBMCs. This clonotype was sampled from a man aged 18-30 years in good health and CMV-seronegative. The CDR3 region is CASSSGRLSYNEQFF. CDR3 in DNA: TGTGCCAGCAGTTCCGGGAGATTGTCTTACAATGAGCAGTTCTTC. Based on the CDR3 plus reference TRBV28 and TRBJ2-1, the full variable domain is DVKVTQSSRYLVKRTGEKVFLECVQDMDHENMFWYRQDPGLGLRLIYFSYDVKMKEKGDIPEGYSVSREKKERFSLILESASTNQTSMYLCASSSGRLSYNEQFFGPGTRLTVL.